This paragraph covers one T cell receptor (beta chain) sequence. Its antigen remains unidentified. The sample comes from a study of cytomegalovirus exposure and HLA in healthy donors. The V gene's germline CDR1 is LGHNT and CDR2 FRNRAP. This CDR3 has 17 residues. V was pared by 3 bases and J by 0 bases, with 10 bases of the junction left unmatched. Whole-study results and caveats: According to a later analysis, TCR clusters from the first cohort tended to co-occur in the 120 or so validation repertoires.

Profiled with immunoSEQ multiplex PCR; TCRdb holds only in-frame clones, not every one. The sample has around 60,000 clones, about 95% seen once. This TCR was sampled from a woman younger than 30 in good health and CMV-seropositive. The sequenced sample was PBMCs. J is TRBJ1-1 and V is TRBV12-5; 7 nucleotides match TRBD1. Here the CDR3 reads CASGFLGQEPLNTEAFF. CDR3 bases: TGTGCTAGTGGTTTTCTAGGACAGGAGCCTCTGAACACTGAAGCTTTCTTT.